This T cell receptor beta chain derives from a study of T cells expressing NK-cell markers. Background on the study: Sequenced donors, eight in total, included seven who were HCMV-seropositive and one who was seronegative.

Study conclusions and caveats: In a group of several donors, dominant NKG2C+ clonotypes represented about 1.0-7.0% of CD8+ T cells.

This CDR3 is 14 amino acids long. From germline, CDR1 is SGHAT and CDR2 FQNNGV. After re-calling the 5' RACE reads, TCRdb lists one entry per CDR3 protein, DNA absent. The sample data list fewer than 200,000 distinct CDR3 sequences. With respect to this clonotype: The antigen is undetermined.

This receptor was identified in a woman between 18 and 75 years old in good health. The sample was blood T cells: a sorted CD56 or NKG2C T cell subset, CD4+ or CD8+ T cells, or bulk PBMC T cells (not recorded which). This chain connects TRBV11-2 to TRBJ1-1; TCRdb selects TRBD1, and the lack of DNA leaves this call unchecked. The CDR3 is CASSQTGAVTEAFF.